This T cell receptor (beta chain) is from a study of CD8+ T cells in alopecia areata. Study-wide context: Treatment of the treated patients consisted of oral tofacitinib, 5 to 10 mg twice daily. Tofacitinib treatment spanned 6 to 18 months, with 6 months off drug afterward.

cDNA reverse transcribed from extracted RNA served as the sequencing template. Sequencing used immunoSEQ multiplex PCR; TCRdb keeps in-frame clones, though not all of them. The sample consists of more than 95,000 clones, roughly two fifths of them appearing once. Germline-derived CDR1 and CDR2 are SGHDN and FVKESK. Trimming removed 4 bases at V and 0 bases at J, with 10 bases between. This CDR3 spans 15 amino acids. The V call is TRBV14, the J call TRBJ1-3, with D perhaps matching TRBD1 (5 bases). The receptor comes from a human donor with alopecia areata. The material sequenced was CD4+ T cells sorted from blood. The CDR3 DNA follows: TGTGCCAGCAGCCCCCGGGGCCTCTCTGGAAACACCATATATTTT. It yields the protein CASSPRGLSGNTIYF.